This TCR beta chain was captured in a study of T cell repertoires in cytomegalovirus infection. Overall study: Evidence of both CMV infection and a matching HLA type came from public TCR beta signatures. Overall study findings and caveats: It was HLA-C-restricted CMV-specific TCR beta clonotypes that dominated the response ex vivo. Carriers of CMV and the relevant HLA type were discriminated by public TCR beta frequency.

The J segment lost 4 bases and the V segment lost 5 bases, leaving 5 bases of the junction unmatched. CDR1 is MGHDK and CDR2 is SYGVNS in the germline V gene. The CDR3 is 14 residues long. About this clonotype: No antigen is known for it.

TCRdb itself ran the reads through MiXCR, one entry per CDR3 protein. The sample consists of around 530,000 distinct CDR3 sequences, approximately 25% of them appearing once. This sequence was found in a human donor in good health (CMV status not recorded). Some clones in this sample may be carry-over from other donors' samples. Input material: PBMCs. V usage is TRBV25-1 and J usage is TRBJ2-7, with 10 bases aligning to TRBD1. CDR3 nucleotide sequence: TGTGCCAGCAGTCGTGGACAGGGGGTGTACGAGCAGTACTTC. Protein product: CASSRGQGVYEQYF.